The present entry profiles one TCR beta chain with its context. This receptor's antigen is unknown. Just one base apart from a much larger clone, this may be a read error. This CDR3 is missing its conserved last phenylalanine or tryptophan, likely due to a read error. The sample belongs to a study of breast tumors, draining lymph nodes, adjacent tissues (dated by TCRdb to 2015 to 2016). In terms of the full investigation: In breast cancer patients, the study compared the TCR beta repertoires of tumor, adjacent nontumor tissue and axillary lymph nodes. In human breast cancer, the study set out to assess how tumor, surrounding tissue and draining lymph node repertoires relate to one another and whether T cells might be exchanged between them. Broader findings and caveats from the paper: Tumor and nontumor tissue repertoires were found to be significantly more similar in luminal-like than in basal-like breast cancer. The data were considered consistent with the idea that most tumor T cells come from the lymph node and then expand in tumor tissue. The conclusion that tumor T cells originate in lymph nodes was presented as consistent with a hypothesis rather than as directly demonstrated. T-cell repertoire diversity in tumors was found to be lower than in lymph nodes but higher than in nontumor tissue, and preferential V and J gene usage was observed.

Lymph node samples were obtained from the axillary draining lymph nodes of breast cancer patients. The germline ends are 14 bases apart after V is trimmed by 4 bases and J by 2 bases. Via the germline V gene (reference sequence), CDR1 is LGHDT and CDR2 YNNKEL. The CDR3 spans 16 amino acids, including both terminal residues. Of all the DNA, just the CDR3 is kept, 48 bases in frame from base 1. The sequencing machine was an Illumina HiSeq 2000. TCR beta chain libraries were generated by multiplex PCR amplification. The amplified TCR beta chain products were analyzed by high-throughput sequencing. TCRdb redid the processing of the public reads, applying fastp at Q25 and MiXCR, and retained in-frame beta chains. Every entry covers one CDR3 protein and lists the most common genes and DNA from its rows. This sample holds about 130,000 distinct CDR3 sequences; roughly 21% were observed only once. Clones ranked in the top ten supply over 3% of the sample.

Sequencing was done on a sample of axillary lymph node tissue. Here the chain combines TRBV3-1 and TRBJ2-2; confidence is insufficient to name the D gene. This clonotype originated in a female donor with breast cancer. Some clones in this sample may be carry-over from other donors' samples. The bases read TGTGCCAGCAGCCTATCACCCCAAGCCAACACCGGGGAGCTGTTTTCT. It is translated as CASSLSPQANTGELFS.